One T cell receptor (beta chain) is described in this entry. Cohorts were assigned according to the clinical history that participants reported. This sample was taken from a study of blood T cell repertoires in COVID-19. Turning to the study itself: Italy, Spain and the United States were the sources of the convalescent and acute COVID-19 samples. Nucleic acid was either cDNA or gDNA, and it came from T cells, B-cell-depleted T cells, or PBMCs.

As originally analysed: Reference gene primer amplification in the assay estimated nucleated cell counts. This table comes from immunoSEQ multiplex PCR, and its TCRdb copy is limited to in-frame clones, with some not included. V, J and clone size derive from that table, while D and trimming were established from the DNA sequence. The table lists about 200,000 clones, just under 90% of them singletons. The origin of this receptor is a young woman with acute COVID-19. Sequenced material: PBMCs or T cells enriched from blood (not recorded which).

For the CDR3, the DNA is TGTGCCAGCAGCCAGACAGGGGGCTCGGGTCAGCCCCAGCATTTT. Amino acids: CASSQTGGSGQPQHF. The rearrangement links TRBV3-1 (or the pseudogene TRBV3-2) to TRBJ1-5, with TRBD1 matching over 10 bases. The germline V gene encodes CDR1 LGHDT and CDR2 YNNKEL (reference sequence). The CDR3 loop spans 15 amino acids. J was trimmed by 6 bases and V by 3 bases; bases with no gene match: 5.